The next 10 T cell receptor beta chains were all read from a single sample in a study of tumor-infiltrating lymphocytes in oesophageal squamous cell carcinoma. TCRdb used MiXCR to reprocess the PCR reads, holding one entry per CDR3 protein. The table includes about 21,000 distinct CDR3 sequences, around 41% detected once. The sequenced sample consisted of normal esophageal tissue next to the tumor. These receptors were obtained from a male donor with esophageal squamous cell carcinoma.

The chain recombines TRBV6-1 with TRBJ2-5; 9 nucleotides align to TRBD2. The end of the DNA is better explained by TRBJ2-7, so the J call may be wrong. The CDR3 spans 15 residues. The germline gives CDR1 MNHNS, CDR2 SASEGT. Here the CDR3 reads CASTVYSGSGYEQYF. The CDR3 DNA reads TGTGCCAGCACCGTCTATAGCGGGAGCGGCTACGAGCAGTACTTC.

This clonotype was picked up many times. The chain joins TRBV5-1 to TRBJ2-7, with D uncertain. Looked up from germline, CDR1 is SGHRS and CDR2 is YFSETQ. V dropped 0 bases and J dropped 1 base, with 8 bases sitting between them. This CDR3 has 14 amino acids. The CDR3 reads CASSLGTASYEQYF. The DNA of the CDR3 is TGCGCCAGCAGCTTGGGGACGGCTTCCTACGAGCAGTACTTC.

This clonotype was recorded at least ten times. The genes are TRBV28 and TRBJ2-7; D is possibly TRBD1 (6 bases). V was cut by 5 bases and J by 8 bases, with 13 bases left in between. The germline CDR1 and CDR2 sequences are MDHEN and SYDVKM. The CDR3 covers 12 residues. The CDR3 DNA reads as TGTGCCAGCAGTGGGAACAGGGCACAGCAGTACTTC. Protein product: CASSGNRAQQYF.

The sample holds many counts of this clonotype. The chain recombines TRBV11-2 with TRBJ2-3; D unclear. The germline V gene encodes CDR1 SGHAT and CDR2 FQNNGV. The germline V and J ends were trimmed by 1 base and 4 bases, with 6 bases remaining between them. CDR3 length: 13 residues. The CDR3 sequence is CASSLAWADTQYF. CDR3 in DNA: TGTGCCAGCAGCTTAGCTTGGGCAGATACGCAGTATTTT.

The DNA of the CDR3 is TGTGCCAGCAGAGATGTAACAGATACGCAGTATTTT. This encodes CASRDVTDTQYF. V and J are TRBV11-2 and TRBJ2-3; D is unresolved. Germline V gene lookup returns CDR1 SGHAT and CDR2 FQNNGV. Between the trimmed V and J ends, which lost 6 bases and 3 bases, there was a span of 7 bases. The CDR3 is 12 residues long.

Many counts were recorded for this clonotype. The chain has TRBV6-6 and TRBJ2-1; D is unresolved. V shed 2 bases and J shed 0 bases, with 8 bases lying between them. Germline assignment: CDR1 MNHNY and CDR2 SVGAGI (reference sequence). The CDR3 runs 15 residues. The DNA for the CDR3 is TGTGCCAGCAGTTACACGGTGAGCTCCTACAATGAGCAGTTCTTC. It codes for CASSYTVSSYNEQFF.

By its share, this clonotype is medium-sized. The genes are TRBV7-3 and TRBJ2-7; 8 bases are a match to TRBD1. This CDR3 is built from 14 residues. Germline V CDR1 and CDR2: SGHTA, FQGTGA. V was clipped by 2 bases and J by 6 bases; unmatched bases: 6. The CDR3 spells CASSLRAGTGEQYF. DNA of the CDR3: TGTGCCAGCAGCTTACGTGCGGGGACAGGCGAGCAGTACTTC.

The chain uses TRBV7-2 and TRBJ2-3, with D uncertain. The J call is doubtful: the DNA matches TRBJ2-7 better. The CDR3 sequence is 16 residues long. Per germline, CDR1 SGHTA and CDR2 FQGNSA. CDR3 sequence: CASSADPLISPYEQYF. Here the CDR3 DNA reads TGTGCCAGCAGCGCGGACCCTCTCATATCCCCCTACGAGCAGTACTTC.

The V gene is TRBV7-2, the J gene TRBJ2-1; D remains ambiguous. The DNA end is more similar to TRBJ2-7, so the J call may be wrong. Germline V CDR1 and CDR2: SGHTA, FQGNSA. The CDR3 is made up of 12 amino acids. CDR3 protein: CASSLYNYEQYF. In DNA, the CDR3 is TGTGCCAGCAGCTTATACAACTACGAGCAGTACTTC.

V usage is TRBV27 and J usage is TRBJ2-3; the D gene could be TRBD1 or TRBD2 (5 bases each). The J call is uncertain, as TRBJ2-7 better fits the DNA end. This CDR3 comprises 18 residues. Germline lookup yields CDR1 MNHEY and CDR2 SMNVEV (reference sequence). Here the CDR3 DNA reads TGTGCCAGCAGATCCAACCATCGAGGGGAAGTTTTTTTCGATGAGCAGTACTTC. This translates into CASRSNHRGEVFFDEQYF.